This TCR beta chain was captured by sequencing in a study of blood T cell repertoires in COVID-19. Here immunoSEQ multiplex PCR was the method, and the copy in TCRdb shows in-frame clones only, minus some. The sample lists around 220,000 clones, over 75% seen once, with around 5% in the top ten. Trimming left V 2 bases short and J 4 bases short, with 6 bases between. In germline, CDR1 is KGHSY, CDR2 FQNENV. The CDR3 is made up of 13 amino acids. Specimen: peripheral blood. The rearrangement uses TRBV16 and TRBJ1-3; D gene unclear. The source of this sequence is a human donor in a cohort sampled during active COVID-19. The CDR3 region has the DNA TGTGCCAGCAGCCAAGCAACAGGAAACACCATATATTTT. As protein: CASSQATGNTIYF.